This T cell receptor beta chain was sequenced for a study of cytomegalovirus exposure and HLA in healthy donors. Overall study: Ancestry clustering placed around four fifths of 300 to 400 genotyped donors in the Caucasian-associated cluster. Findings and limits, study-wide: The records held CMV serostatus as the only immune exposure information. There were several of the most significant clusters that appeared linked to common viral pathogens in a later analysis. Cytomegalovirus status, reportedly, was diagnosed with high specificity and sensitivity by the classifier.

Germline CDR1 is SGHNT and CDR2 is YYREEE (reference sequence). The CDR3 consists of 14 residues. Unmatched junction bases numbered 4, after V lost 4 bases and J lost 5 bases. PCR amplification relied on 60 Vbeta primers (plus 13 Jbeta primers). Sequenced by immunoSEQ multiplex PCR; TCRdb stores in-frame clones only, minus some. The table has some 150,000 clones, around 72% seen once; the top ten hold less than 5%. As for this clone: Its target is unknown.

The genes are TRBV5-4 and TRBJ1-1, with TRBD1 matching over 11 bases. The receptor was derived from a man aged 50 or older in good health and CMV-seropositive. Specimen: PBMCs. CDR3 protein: CASSRGQGETEAFF. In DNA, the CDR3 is TGTGCCAGCAGCCGGGGACAGGGGGAAACTGAAGCTTTCTTT.